What follows are 13 T cell receptor beta chains derived from one specimen sequenced in a study of T cells in Graves' hyperthyroidism and ophthalmopathy. Amplified TCR beta CDR3 regions derived from RNA transcripts. HTBI primers were employed in a first-round RT-PCR of the TCR CDR3. TCRdb ran MiXCR on the multiplex PCR reads and lists one entry per CDR3 protein. The top ten clones hold almost 6% of a sample with some 600,000 distinct CDR3 sequences, approximately 14% of them seen once. The sequencing sample was made of blood. The receptors were gathered from a woman aged 25 to 39 with Graves' hyperthyroidism that later progressed to Graves' ophthalmopathy.

CDR3 sequence reads: CAGRTSGITDTQYF. For the CDR3, the DNA is TGTGCCGGCCGGACTAGCGGGATCACAGATACGCAGTATTTT. The chain uses TRBV6-2 or TRBV6-3 and TRBJ2-3; 12 bases agree with TRBD2. The V gene end was trimmed by 11 bases and the J gene end by 2 bases; junction bases not matched to a gene: 5. Germline CDR1 and CDR2: MNHEY and SVGEGT. The CDR3 spans 14 residues.

DNA for the CDR3: TGTGCCAGCGGAGCCACCTTAAAGGGAGACCTAATGAACACTGAAGCTTTCTTT. Its translation is CASGATLKGDLMNTEAFF. The chain carries TRBV7-9 and TRBJ1-1; no reliable D call. This CDR3 comprises 18 residues. Germline CDR1 and CDR2: SEHNR and FQNEAQ (reference sequence). Trimming pared 8 bases from V and 0 bases from J, leaving 25 bases between.

V gene TRBV30 combines with J gene TRBJ2-7; either TRBD1 or TRBD2 may supply D (5 bases each). Germline CDR1 and CDR2: GTSNPN and SVGIG (reference sequence). Trimming removed 8 bases from V and 6 bases from J, with 20 bases in between. The CDR3 is made up of 13 amino acids. In DNA form, the CDR3 reads TGTGCCAGATCCCTGGGCGGGCAGGGCGAGCAGTACTTC. It encodes CARSLGGQGEQYF.

V and J are TRBV19 and TRBJ2-2, with 8 bases identical to TRBD2. The length of the CDR3 is 16 residues. Germline CDR1 and CDR2: LNHDA and SQIVND (reference sequence). The junction had 11 bases not matched to a gene; V was cut back by 5 bases and J by 6 bases. The CDR3 nucleotides read TGTGCCAGTAGTTTAACTAGCGGAGGGAGGGCCGGGGAGCTGTTTTTT. This gives the protein CASSLTSGGRAGELFF.

This clonotype was found many times. The gene calls are TRBV12-3 or TRBV12-4 and TRBJ2-1; D may be TRBD2 (5 bases). The length of the CDR3 is 14 residues. Trimming shortened V by 2 bases and J by 6 bases, and 11 bases separated the two germline ends. CDR3 loop: CASSLSGSSNEQFF. The CDR3 coding sequence is TGTGCCAGCAGTTTAAGTGGGAGCAGCAATGAGCAGTTCTTC.

This clonotype has at least ten counts. This chain connects TRBV27 to TRBJ2-1, with TRBD1 as a possible D gene (6 bases). Germline CDR1 and CDR2: MNHEY and SMNVEV (reference sequence). V lost 7 bases and J lost 3, with 10 bases in between. The CDR3 runs 13 residues. In DNA, the CDR3 is TGTGCCAGCAAGCCGGACAGCTACAATGAGCAGTTCTTC. Translation: CASKPDSYNEQFF.

This clonotype was counted at least ten times. The chain employs TRBV6-5 and TRBJ2-7; TRBD1 aligns across 8 bases. Germline V lookup: CDR1 MNHEY, CDR2 SVGAGI. The CDR3 runs 15 residues. With V trimmed by 2 bases and J by 1 base, 4 bases remained unmatched. CDR3 nucleotide sequence: TGTGCCAGCAGTTACGTTCAGGGGGCATCCTACGAGCAGTACTTC. This encodes CASSYVQGASYEQYF.

This clonotype has ten or more counts. V is TRBV12-3 or TRBV12-4 and J is TRBJ2-7, with 8 bases aligning to TRBD2. The length of the CDR3 is 15 residues. The V gene end was trimmed by 5 bases and the J gene end by 2 bases; junction bases not matched to a gene: 8. CDR3 residues: CASSPPGGGTYEQYF. In DNA, the CDR3 is TGTGCCAGCAGTCCCCCTGGCGGGGGGACCTACGAGCAGTACTTC.

As DNA, the CDR3 is TGTGCCAGCAGCTGGGGGACTAGCGGAGAGACCCAGTACTTC. It translates to CASSWGTSGETQYF. V gene TRBV7-2 combines with J gene TRBJ2-5; 11 nucleotides line up with TRBD2. The germline V gene encodes CDR1 SGHTA and CDR2 FQGNSA. J was trimmed by 4 bases and V by 4 bases; bases with no gene match: 2. The CDR3 has 14 amino acids.

This clonotype was picked up a small number of times. The genes are TRBV11-1 and TRBJ2-5; tentatively, D is TRBD2 (5 bases). Trimming pared 2 bases from V and 5 bases from J, leaving 9 bases between. This CDR3 comprises 13 residues. Germline V gene sequence: CDR1 SGHAT, CDR2 FQDESV (reference sequence). The CDR3 region has the DNA TGTGCCAGCAGCTTACCCGTAGCGGAGACCCAGTACTTC. It yields the protein CASSLPVAETQYF.

This clonotype was found many times. The rearrangement joins TRBV6-2 or TRBV6-3 to TRBJ2-7; TRBD2 agrees at 10 bases. CDR3 length equals 13 residues. The V gene's germline CDR1 is MNHEY and CDR2 SVGEGT. V was pared by 6 bases and J by 7 bases, with 6 bases of the junction left unmatched. Written as DNA, the CDR3 is TGTGCCAGCAGCCTTAGCGGGAGGAAAGAGCAGTACTTC. Protein product: CASSLSGRKEQYF.

This clonotype was seen more than once but under ten times. This chain connects TRBV5-5 to TRBJ2-7; D perhaps matches TRBD2 (6 bases). This CDR3 is built from 14 residues. Germline V gives CDR1 SGHKS, CDR2 YYEKEE (reference sequence). The germline V and J ends were trimmed by 2 bases and 3 bases, with 12 bases remaining between them. The CDR3 loop is CASSLSPGVYEQYF. CDR3 bases: TGTGCCAGCAGCTTATCCCCGGGGGTCTACGAGCAGTACTTC.

This clonotype was observed at least ten times. The chain uses TRBV27 and TRBJ2-1; the D gene is possibly TRBD2 (6 bases). CDR1 is MNHEY, CDR2 SMNVEV, per germline (reference sequence). Trimming shortened V by 6 bases and J by 6 bases, and 18 bases separated the two germline ends. This CDR3 region has 15 residues. The CDR3 spells CASSPRSGEPNEQFF. In DNA form, the CDR3 reads TGTGCCAGCAGCCCCCGCTCGGGGGAACCCAATGAGCAGTTCTTC.